This T cell receptor beta chain was sequenced for a study of CD8 T cells in ankylosing spondylitis. Findings and limits, study-wide: Characteristic of ankylosing spondylitis blood, it appeared, was a TCR beta motif comprising several highly homologous variants.

The CDR3 runs to 13 residues. Trimming shortened V by 7 bases and J by 11 bases, and 17 bases separated the two germline ends. CDR1 LNHNV and CDR2 YYDKDF come from the germline V gene (reference sequence). A word on this clonotype: Its antigen is undetermined.

Via MiXCR, TCRdb re-called the 5' RACE reads, giving one row per CDR3 protein. The sample holds about 170,000 distinct CDR3 sequences; around 18% are singletons and the top ten take approximately 7.8%. Sequenced material: blood, either unsorted or a sorted T cell fraction (not recorded which). The source of this sequence is a male donor with ankylosing spondylitis or in good health (not recorded which). This chain uses TRBV15 with TRBJ1-4, with D hard to call. The CDR3 loop reads CATTARIMNKLFF. Here the CDR3 DNA reads TGTGCCACCACTGCTAGGATCATGAATAAACTGTTTTTT.